This T cell receptor beta chain was recovered during a study of T cells in localized non-small cell lung cancer. Here immunoSEQ multiplex PCR was the method, and the copy in TCRdb shows in-frame clones only, minus some. The table lists 70,000 to 90,000 clones, 75% to 85% of them singletons. The V gene's germline CDR1 is MDHEN and CDR2 SYDVKM. With 6 bases removed from V and 1 base from J, the gap between germline ends came to 11 bases. The CDR3 runs 14 residues. The input for sequencing was peripheral blood, taken before any cancer treatment. V usage is TRBV28 and J usage is TRBJ2-3; D is ambiguous. The sequence was collected from a female donor of 60 years or more with stage I lung adenocarcinoma. The CDR3 here is CASRPPVGTDTQYF. CDR3 DNA sequence: TGTGCCAGCAGACCCCCGGTCGGCACAGATACGCAGTATTTT. The whole variable domain, remainder taken from reference TRBV28 and TRBJ2-3, is DVKVTQSSRYLVKRTGEKVFLECVQDMDHENMFWYRQDPGLGLRLIYFSYDVKMKEKGDIPEGYSVSREKKERFSLILESASTNQTSMYLCASRPPVGTDTQYFGPGTRLTVL.